The 15 T cell receptor beta chains below come from one sample, sequenced in a study of CD8 T cells in Susac syndrome. An amount of RNA that ranged from about 0.45 to 1 ug was reverse transcribed with random hexamers. TCRdb reanalysed the immunoSEQ multiplex PCR reads using MiXCR and keeps one entry per CDR3 protein. The sample records some 110,000 distinct CDR3 sequences, approximately 94% being singletons. The sequencing input was CD8+ T cells from PBMCs. The receptors stem from a human donor with Susac syndrome.

The rearrangement links TRBV27 to TRBJ2-2; 7 bases align to TRBD2. The CDR3 has 15 amino acids. Trimming cost V 6 bases and J 5 bases; bases outside gene matches: 9. The germline V gene has CDR1 MNHEY and CDR2 SMNVEV (reference sequence). In DNA, the CDR3 is TGTGCCAGCAGCTCCACCTTGGGGGGGACCGGGGAGCTGTTTTTT. It specifies CASSSTLGGTGELFF.

This chain links TRBV20-1 with TRBJ1-5; D not certain. Germline loops: CDR1 DFQATT, CDR2 SNEGSKA (reference sequence). Deletions cut 0 bases from V and 0 bases from J, with 9 bases between. The CDR3 length is 15 residues. The CDR3 sequence: CSARDVVHSNQPQHF. The CDR3 bases are TGCAGTGCTAGAGATGTTGTCCATAGCAATCAGCCCCAGCATTTT.

The chain carries TRBV5-4 and TRBJ1-2, with 7 bases lining up with TRBD1. The V gene's germline CDR1 is SGHNT and CDR2 YYREEE (reference sequence). The trim removed 6 bases at V and 2 bases at J, leaving 7 bases unmatched. The CDR3 has 14 residues. DNA for the CDR3: TGTGCCAGCACCCCTCAGGGGGGAAACTATGGCTACACCTTC. This gives the protein CASTPQGGNYGYTF.

The genes are TRBV9 and TRBJ2-6, with D unresolved. The V end was cut by 1 base, the J end by 0 bases, with 11 bases between. The CDR3 covers 17 residues. Germline V lookup: CDR1 SGDLS, CDR2 YYNGEE. The CDR3 coding sequence is TGTGCCAGCAGCGTAAGGGTTTCCGGCTCTGGGGCCAACGTCCTGACTTTC. This gives the protein CASSVRVSGSGANVLTF.

The chain recombines TRBV2 with TRBJ2-1; D gene unclear. The CDR3 is made up of 13 amino acids. V gave up 7 bases and J gave up 0 bases, with 7 bases separating them. In germline, CDR1 is SNHLY, CDR2 FYNNEI. The DNA for the CDR3 is TGTGCCAGCAAGGAGAGCTCCTACAATGAGCAGTTCTTC. Protein product: CASKESSYNEQFF.

The CDR3 sequence is CASSLSRGPDGELFF. DNA for the CDR3: TGTGCCAGCAGTTTATCCAGGGGGCCGGACGGGGAGCTGTTTTTT. The V gene is TRBV12-3 or TRBV12-4, the J gene TRBJ2-2, with 8 bases aligning to TRBD1. The CDR3 extends over 15 amino acids. The trim removed 2 bases at V and 7 bases at J, leaving 6 bases unmatched.

This chain joins TRBV12-3 or TRBV12-4 and TRBJ2-1, with 13 bases identical to TRBD2. After removal of 5 bases from V and 6 bases from J, the junction contained 4 bases not matched to a gene. The length of the CDR3 is 15 residues. The CDR3 DNA is TGTGCCAGCAGTCCCAGGACTAGCGGGGGCAATGAGCAGTTCTTC. Residues: CASSPRTSGGNEQFF.

The table lists this clonotype with a few counts. The chain joins TRBV12-3 or TRBV12-4 to TRBJ1-3, with D hard to call. The V gene lost 1 base and the J gene lost 4 bases, with 2 bases spanning the gap. The CDR3 is 12 residues long. The CDR3 loop reads CASSLEGNTIYF. CDR3 sequence (DNA): TGTGCCAGCAGTTTAGAGGGAAACACCATATATTTT.

The chain employs TRBV13 and TRBJ2-1; a possible D gene is TRBD2 (7 bases). Trimming removed 7 bases at V and 2 bases at J, with 18 bases between. The CDR3 runs to 16 residues. Germline lookup yields CDR1 PRHDT and CDR2 FYEKMQ (reference sequence). Here the CDR3 reads CASTFLGGGPYNEQFF. The CDR3 coding sequence is TGTGCCAGCACCTTCTTGGGGGGGGGCCCCTACAATGAGCAGTTCTTC.

V gene TRBV3-1 combines with J gene TRBJ1-1, with D tentatively TRBD1 (5 bases). Germline-derived CDR1 and CDR2 are LGHDT and YNNKEL (reference sequence). The CDR3 consists of 13 residues. V gave up 1 base and J gave up 4 bases, with 7 bases separating them. The CDR3 sequence: CASSQGDSTEAFF. In DNA form, the CDR3 reads TGTGCCAGCAGCCAAGGAGACAGCACTGAAGCTTTCTTT.

V gene TRBV20-1 combines with J gene TRBJ2-7; TRBD2 aligns across 7 bases. The V segment lost 5 bases and the J segment 3 bases; nucleotides outside the gene matches: 1. The CDR3 contains 11 residues. Germline-derived CDR1 and CDR2 are DFQATT and SNEGSKA (reference sequence). The DNA of the CDR3 is TGCAGTGCTCCTAGCGGCTACGAGCAGTACTTC. Its protein is CSAPSGYEQYF.

CDR3 bases: TGTGCCTGTCTAGGACTAAACCCCACAGATACGCAGTATTTT. Translating it yields CACLGLNPTDTQYF. This chain uses TRBV2 with TRBJ2-3; TRBD2 might be the D (6 bases). The CDR3 runs to 14 residues. V dropped 11 bases and J dropped 2 bases, with 17 bases sitting between them. CDR1 and CDR2 from the germline V gene are SNHLY and FYNNEI.

The chain uses TRBV27 and TRBJ1-1; D might be TRBD1 (5 bases). Germline CDR1 and CDR2: MNHEY and SMNVEV (reference sequence). V was pared by 2 bases and J by 5 bases, with 12 bases between. This CDR3 is built from 14 residues. This CDR3 reads CASSLQGPRTEAFF. The CDR3 DNA reads TGTGCCAGCAGTTTACAGGGCCCGAGAACTGAAGCTTTCTTT.

This clonotype was observed once. This chain connects TRBV12-3 or TRBV12-4 to TRBJ2-7; D tentatively reads TRBD1 or TRBD2 (6 bases each). The V and J ends lost 7 bases and 5 bases respectively, with 15 bases between them. The CDR3 is 13 amino acids. DNA of the CDR3: TGTGCCAGCAAGTGGGGGGCGCTGGACGAGCAGTACTTC. It specifies CASKWGALDEQYF.

The CDR3 region is CASSLGTSTEAFF. The CDR3 nucleotides are TGTGCCAGCAGCTTAGGGACCTCCACTGAAGCTTTCTTT. This chain links TRBV13 with TRBJ1-1; the D is unclear. The V gene's germline CDR1 is PRHDT and CDR2 FYEKMQ (reference sequence). Between the trimmed V and J ends, which lost 0 bases and 4 bases, there was a span of 6 bases. This CDR3 has 13 residues.